This T cell receptor beta chain is from a study of blood T cell repertoires in COVID-19. In the study overall: The samples span acute and convalescent COVID-19 from the United States, Italy and Spain. T cells, B-cell-depleted T cells, or PBMCs provided the cDNA or gDNA that served as material.

Authors' methods: Amplifying reference gene primers gave estimates of nucleated cell counts. Generated by immunoSEQ multiplex PCR, the TCRdb table keeps only in-frame clones and is missing some. The V and J calls and clone size are taken from that table; D and trimming were inferred from the DNA. The sample holds about 210,000 clones; around 83% are singletons and the top ten take 7.5% to 9%. V lost 2 bases, J lost 5 bases, and 8 bases stayed unmatched. Germline V gene sequence: CDR1 SGHRS, CDR2 YFSETQ. This CDR3 spans 15 amino acids. Sequencing was done on a sample of peripheral blood. This TCR came from a woman in her fifties or sixties with acute or convalescent COVID-19. The rearrangement joins TRBV5-1 to TRBJ2-7, with 9 bases lining up with TRBD1. This chain's CDR3 is CASSFPRTGDHEQYF. The CDR3 region has the DNA TGCGCCAGCAGCTTTCCAAGGACAGGGGACCACGAGCAGTACTTC.